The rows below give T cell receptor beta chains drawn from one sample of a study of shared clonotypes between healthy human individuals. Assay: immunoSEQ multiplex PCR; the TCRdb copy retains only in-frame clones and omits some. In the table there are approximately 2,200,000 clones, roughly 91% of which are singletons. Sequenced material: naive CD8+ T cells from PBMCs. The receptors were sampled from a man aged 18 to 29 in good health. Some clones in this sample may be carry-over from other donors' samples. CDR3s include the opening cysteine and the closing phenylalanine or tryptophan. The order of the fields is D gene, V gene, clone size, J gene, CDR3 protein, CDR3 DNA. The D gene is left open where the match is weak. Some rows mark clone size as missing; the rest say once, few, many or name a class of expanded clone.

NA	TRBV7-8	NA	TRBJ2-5	CASSLVRVGQFLTQYF	TGTGCCAGCAGCTTAGTTCGCGTTGGACAGTTTTTGACCCAGTACTTC
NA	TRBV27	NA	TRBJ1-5	CASSPSDDRQPQHF	TGTGCCAGCAGTCCATCGGACGATAGGCAGCCCCAGCATTTT
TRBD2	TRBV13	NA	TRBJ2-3	CASSLAGGETDTQYF	TGTGCCAGCAGCTTAGCGGGGGGAGAGACAGATACGCAGTATTTT
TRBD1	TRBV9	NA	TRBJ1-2	CASSVASGQGATHGYTF	TGTGCCAGCAGCGTAGCTTCGGGACAGGGTGCTACTCATGGCTACACCTTC
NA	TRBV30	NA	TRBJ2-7	CAWSVPRSYEQYF	TGTGCCTGGAGTGTACCCAGGAGCTACGAGCAGTACTTC
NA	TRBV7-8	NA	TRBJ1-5	CASSLKRTDYSNQPQHF	TGTGCCAGCAGCTTGAAAAGGACCGATTATAGCAATCAGCCCCAGCATTTT
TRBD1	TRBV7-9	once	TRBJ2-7	CASSHSAGGYEQYF	TGTGCCAGCAGTCATAGCGCAGGGGGCTACGAGCAGTACTTC
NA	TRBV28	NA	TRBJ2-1	CASIDPTLTHYNEQFF	TGTGCCAGCATTGACCCGACCCTCACCCATTACAATGAGCAGTTCTTC
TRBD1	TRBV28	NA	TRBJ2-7	CASQLTRGQGIYEQYF	TGTGCCAGCCAACTTACGAGGGGACAGGGGATCTACGAGCAGTACTTC
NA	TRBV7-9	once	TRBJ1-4	CASAGSTNEKLFF	TGTGCCAGCGCGGGTTCAACTAATGAAAAACTGTTTTTT
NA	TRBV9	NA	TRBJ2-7	CASSVSGVMDEQYF	TGTGCCAGCAGCGTATCCGGGGTTATGGACGAGCAGTACTTC
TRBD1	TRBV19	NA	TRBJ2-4	CASSMVRGAKNIQYF	TGTGCCAGTAGTATGGTCAGGGGGGCCAAAAACATTCAGTACTTC
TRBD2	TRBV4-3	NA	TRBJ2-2	CASSQDMWLAGGPSNTGELFF	TGCGCCAGCAGCCAAGATATGTGGCTAGCGGGAGGGCCATCGAACACCGGGGAGCTGTTTTTT
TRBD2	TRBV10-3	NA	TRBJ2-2	CATAGHLSGIVGELFF	TGTGCTACGGCGGGGCATCTTAGCGGGATCGTCGGGGAGCTGTTTTTT
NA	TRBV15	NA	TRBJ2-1	CATMSGGSSYNEQFF	TGTGCCACCATGAGCGGAGGGAGCTCCTACAATGAGCAGTTCTTC
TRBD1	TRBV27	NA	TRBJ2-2	CASTITDREKNTGELFF	TGTGCCAGCACCATCACGGACAGGGAAAAGAACACCGGGGAGCTGTTTTTT
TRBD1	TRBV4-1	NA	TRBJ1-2	CASSQEAARGDYGYTF	TGCGCCAGCAGCCAAGAGGCGGCCAGGGGGGACTATGGCTACACCTTC
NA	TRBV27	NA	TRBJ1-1	CASSEGYGMNTEAFF	TGTGCCAGCAGCGAGGGTTATGGGATGAACACTGAAGCTTTCTTT
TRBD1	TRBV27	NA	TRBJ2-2	CASKGTGNTGELFF	TGTGCCAGCAAGGGGACAGGGAACACCGGGGAGCTGTTTTTT